This T cell receptor (beta chain) was obtained from a study of shared clonotypes between healthy human individuals. Generated by immunoSEQ multiplex PCR, the TCRdb table keeps only in-frame clones and is missing some. The data hold approximately 740,000 clones, with approximately 92% observed a single time. Naive CD8 populations comprised CD45RO-negative cells positively selected for CCR7, excluding terminally differentiated effector memory CD45RA+ cells. The CDR3 runs 17 residues. From germline, CDR1 is SEHNR and CDR2 FQNEAQ (reference sequence). V lost 0 bases and J lost 3; bases outside the gene matches: 5.

This receptor was identified in a man aged 25-40 years in good health. The specimen was naive CD8+ T cells sorted from blood. The chain joins TRBV7-9 to TRBJ2-7, with 13 positions matching TRBD2. The DNA of the CDR3 is TGTGCCAGCAGCTTAGCTCGAGGACTAGCGGGAGACTACGAGCAGTACTTC. Encoded protein: CASSLARGLAGDYEQYF. The complete variable domain, with remaining parts taken from reference TRBV7-9 and TRBJ2-7, reads DTGVSQNPRHKITKRGQNVTFRCDPISEHNRLYWYRQTLGQGPEFLTYFQNEAQLEKSRLLSDRFSAERPKGSFSTLEIQRTEQGDSAMYLCASSLARGLAGDYEQYFGPGTRLTVT.